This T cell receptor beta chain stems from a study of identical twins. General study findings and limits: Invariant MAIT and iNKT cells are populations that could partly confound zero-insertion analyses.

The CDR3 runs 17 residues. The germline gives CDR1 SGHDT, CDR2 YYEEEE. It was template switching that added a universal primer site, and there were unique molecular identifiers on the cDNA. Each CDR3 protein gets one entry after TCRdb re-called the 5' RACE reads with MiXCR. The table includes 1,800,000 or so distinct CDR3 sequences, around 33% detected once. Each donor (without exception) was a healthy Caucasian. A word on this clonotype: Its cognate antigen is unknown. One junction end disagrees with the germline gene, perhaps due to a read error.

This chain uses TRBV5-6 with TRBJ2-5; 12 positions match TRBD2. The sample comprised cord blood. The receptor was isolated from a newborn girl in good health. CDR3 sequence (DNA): TGTGCCAGGAGCTGGAAGACTAGCGGGAGATCCCAAGAGACCCAGTACTTC. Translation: CARSWKTSGRSQETQYF.